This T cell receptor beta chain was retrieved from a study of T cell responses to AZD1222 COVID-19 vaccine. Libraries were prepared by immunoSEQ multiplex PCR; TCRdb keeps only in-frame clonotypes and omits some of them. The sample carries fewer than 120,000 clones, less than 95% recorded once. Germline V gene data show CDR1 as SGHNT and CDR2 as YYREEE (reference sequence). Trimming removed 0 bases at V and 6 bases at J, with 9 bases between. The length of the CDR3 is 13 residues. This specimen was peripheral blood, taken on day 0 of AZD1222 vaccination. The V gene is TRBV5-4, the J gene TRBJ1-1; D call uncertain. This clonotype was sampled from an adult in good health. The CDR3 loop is CASSLETGAEAFF. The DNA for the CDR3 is TGTGCCAGCAGCTTGGAAACGGGAGCTGAAGCTTTCTTT.